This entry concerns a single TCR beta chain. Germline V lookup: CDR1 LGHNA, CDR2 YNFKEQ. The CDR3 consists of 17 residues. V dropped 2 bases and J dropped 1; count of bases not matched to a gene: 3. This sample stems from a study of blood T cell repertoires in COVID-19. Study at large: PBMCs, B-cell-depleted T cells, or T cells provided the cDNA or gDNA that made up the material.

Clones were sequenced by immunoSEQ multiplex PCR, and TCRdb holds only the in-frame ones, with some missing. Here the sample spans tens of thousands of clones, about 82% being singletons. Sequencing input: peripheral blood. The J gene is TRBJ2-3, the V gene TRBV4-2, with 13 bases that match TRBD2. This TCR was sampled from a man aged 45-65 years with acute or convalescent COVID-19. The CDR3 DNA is TGTGCCAGCAGCCAACGACTAGCGGGGGGCGGCACAGATACGCAGTATTTT. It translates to CASSQRLAGGGTDTQYF.